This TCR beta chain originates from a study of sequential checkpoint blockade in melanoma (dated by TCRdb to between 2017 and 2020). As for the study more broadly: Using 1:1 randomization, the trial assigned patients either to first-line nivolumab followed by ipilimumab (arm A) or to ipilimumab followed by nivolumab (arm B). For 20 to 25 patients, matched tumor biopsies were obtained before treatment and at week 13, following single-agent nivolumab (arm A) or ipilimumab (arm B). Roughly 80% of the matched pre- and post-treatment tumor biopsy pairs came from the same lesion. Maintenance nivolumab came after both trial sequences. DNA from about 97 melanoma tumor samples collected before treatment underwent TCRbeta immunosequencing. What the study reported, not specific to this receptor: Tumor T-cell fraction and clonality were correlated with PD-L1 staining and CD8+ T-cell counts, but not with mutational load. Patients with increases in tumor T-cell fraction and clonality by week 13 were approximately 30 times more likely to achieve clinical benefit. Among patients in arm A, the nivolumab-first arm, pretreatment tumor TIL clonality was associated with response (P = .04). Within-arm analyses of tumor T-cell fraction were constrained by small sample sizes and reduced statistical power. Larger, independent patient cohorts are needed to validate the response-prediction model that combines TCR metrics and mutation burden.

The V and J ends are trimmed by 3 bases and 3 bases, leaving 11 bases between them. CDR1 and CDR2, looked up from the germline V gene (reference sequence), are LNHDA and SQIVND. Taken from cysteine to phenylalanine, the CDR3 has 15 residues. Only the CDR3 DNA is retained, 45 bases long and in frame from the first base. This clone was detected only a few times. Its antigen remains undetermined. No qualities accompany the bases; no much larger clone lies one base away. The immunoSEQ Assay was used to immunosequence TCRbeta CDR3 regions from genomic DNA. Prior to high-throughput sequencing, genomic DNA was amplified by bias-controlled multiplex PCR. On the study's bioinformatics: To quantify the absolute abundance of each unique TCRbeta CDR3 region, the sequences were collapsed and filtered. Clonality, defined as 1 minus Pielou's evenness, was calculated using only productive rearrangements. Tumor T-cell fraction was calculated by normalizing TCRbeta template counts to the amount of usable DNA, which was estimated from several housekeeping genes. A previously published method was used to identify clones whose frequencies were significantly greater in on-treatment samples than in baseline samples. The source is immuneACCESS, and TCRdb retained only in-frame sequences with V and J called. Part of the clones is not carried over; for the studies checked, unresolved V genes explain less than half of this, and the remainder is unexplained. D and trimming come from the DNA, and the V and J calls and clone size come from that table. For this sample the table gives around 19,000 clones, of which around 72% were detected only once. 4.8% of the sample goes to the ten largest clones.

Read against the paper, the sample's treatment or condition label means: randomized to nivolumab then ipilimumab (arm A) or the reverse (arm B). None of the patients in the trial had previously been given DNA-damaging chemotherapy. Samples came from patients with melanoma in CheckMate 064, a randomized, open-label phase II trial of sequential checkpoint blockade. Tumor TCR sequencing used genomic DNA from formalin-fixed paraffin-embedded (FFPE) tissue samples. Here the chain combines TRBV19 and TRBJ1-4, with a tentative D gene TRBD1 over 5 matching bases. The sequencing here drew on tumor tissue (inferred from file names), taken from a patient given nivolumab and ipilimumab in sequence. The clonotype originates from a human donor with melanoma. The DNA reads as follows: TGTGCCAGTAGTATCGGTAGGGGTTCTAATGAAAAACTGTTTTTT. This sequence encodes CASSIGRGSNEKLFF.